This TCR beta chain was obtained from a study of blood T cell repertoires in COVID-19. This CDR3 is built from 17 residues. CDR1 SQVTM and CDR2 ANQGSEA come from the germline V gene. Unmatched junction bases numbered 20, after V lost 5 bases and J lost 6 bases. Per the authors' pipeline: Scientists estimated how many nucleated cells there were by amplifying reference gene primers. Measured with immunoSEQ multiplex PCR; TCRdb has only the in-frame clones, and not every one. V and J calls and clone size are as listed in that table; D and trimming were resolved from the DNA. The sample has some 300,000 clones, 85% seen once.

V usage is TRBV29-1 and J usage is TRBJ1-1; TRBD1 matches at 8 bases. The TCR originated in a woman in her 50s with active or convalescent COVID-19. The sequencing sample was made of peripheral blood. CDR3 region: CSVRTGLGFNAKAEAFF. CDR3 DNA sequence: TGCAGCGTTAGGACAGGGCTCGGTTTTAACGCAAAGGCTGAAGCTTTCTTT.